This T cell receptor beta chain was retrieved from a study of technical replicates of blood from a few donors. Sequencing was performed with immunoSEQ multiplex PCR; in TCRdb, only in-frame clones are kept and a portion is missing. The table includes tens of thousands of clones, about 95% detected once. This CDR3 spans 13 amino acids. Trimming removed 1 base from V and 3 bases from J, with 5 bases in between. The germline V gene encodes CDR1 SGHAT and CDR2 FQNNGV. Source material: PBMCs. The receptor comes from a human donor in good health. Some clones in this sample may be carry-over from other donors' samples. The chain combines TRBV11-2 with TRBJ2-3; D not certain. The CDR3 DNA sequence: TGTGCCAGCAGCTTAGGCGCAACAGATACGCAGTATTTT. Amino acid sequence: CASSLGATDTQYF.